Listed below are T cell receptor beta chains from one sample, sequenced in a study of T-cell memory formation after mild COVID-19. One entry per CDR3 protein, called by TCRdb with MiXCR from the 5' RACE reads. The table has hundreds of thousands of distinct CDR3 sequences, around 16% seen once; the top ten hold about 7.4%. The sample taken for sequencing was PBMCs or a T cell subset sorted from them (not recorded which). Every receptor here comes from an adult woman who had mild COVID-19 (a few samples of this study predate the infection). Cell type and time point are not known. CDR3s include the opening cysteine and the closing phenylalanine or tryptophan. A D gene is named only where the DNA matches it firmly. Clone size, where shown, is once, few, many, or a class for clones that have expanded.

v_gene	abundance	j_gene	d_gene	CDR3aa	CDR3nt
TRBV15	few	TRBJ1-4	TRBD1	CATSRGRVTGLNEKLFF	TGTGCCACCAGCAGAGGTAGAGTGACAGGGTTAAATGAAAAACTGTTTTTT
TRBV18	NA	TRBJ2-1	NA	CASSLRGRGAANEQFF	TGTGCCAGCTCCCTACGGGGCAGGGGAGCGGCAAATGAGCAGTTCTTC
TRBV7-9	NA	TRBJ1-1	TRBD1	CASSLRDRHEAFF	TGTGCCAGCAGCTTAAGGGACAGGCATGAAGCTTTCTTT
TRBV10-3	many	TRBJ1-1	TRBD1	CAIRTRDRGPANTEAFF	TGTGCCATCAGAACTCGGGACAGGGGGCCCGCGAACACTGAAGCTTTCTTT
TRBV19	NA	TRBJ2-2	NA	CASSIRAYTGELFF	TGTGCCAGTAGTATCCGGGCCTACACCGGGGAGCTGTTTTTT
TRBV7-8	NA	TRBJ1-3	NA	CASSSHQGSGNTIYF	TGTGCCAGCAGCTCACATCAGGGGTCTGGAAACACCATATATTTT
TRBV20-1	NA	TRBJ2-3	NA	CSVARGAENTQYF	TGCAGTGTCGCCCGGGGGGCCGAAAATACGCAGTATTTT
TRBV7-9	NA	TRBJ2-1	NA	CASSSGFQSNEQFF	TGTGCCAGCAGCTCGGGATTCCAATCCAATGAGCAGTTCTTC
TRBV29-1	many	TRBJ2-3	NA	CSVEIRTALDTQYF	TGCAGCGTTGAAATAAGGACAGCGCTAGATACGCAGTATTTT
TRBV12-3/TRBV12-4	NA	TRBJ1-5	TRBD1	CASSLVRGYGQPQHF	TGTGCCAGCAGTTTGGTCAGGGGGTATGGTCAGCCCCAGCATTTT
TRBV6-6	NA	TRBJ1-2	NA	CASFANYGYTF	TGTGCCAGCTTCGCTAACTATGGCTACACCTTC
TRBV29-1	NA	TRBJ1-1	TRBD1	CSVWTGELNTEAFF	TGCAGCGTTTGGACAGGGGAACTGAACACTGAAGCTTTCTTT
TRBV2	NA	TRBJ2-1	TRBD1	CASSIRQGGSYNEQFF	TGTGCCAGCAGCATCAGACAGGGGGGTTCCTACAATGAGCAGTTCTTC
TRBV20-1	NA	TRBJ2-4	TRBD1	CSAPADRGGNIQYF	TGCAGTGCTCCTGCTGACAGGGGTGGGAACATTCAGTACTTC
TRBV29-1	many	TRBJ2-3	NA	CSVGYGGSTDTQYF	TGCAGCGTTGGGTATGGGGGGAGTACAGATACGCAGTATTTT